This TCR beta chain derives from a study of blood T cell repertoires in COVID-19. Study at large: Samples taken during acute and convalescent COVID-19 were collected in the United States, Italy and Spain. PBMCs, B-cell-depleted T cells, or T cells were the source of the cDNA or gDNA that made up the material.

Original handling: Amplifying reference gene primers gave estimates of nucleated cell counts. Using immunoSEQ multiplex PCR, the repertoire was profiled, and TCRdb retains in-frame clones only, with some absent. V and J calls and clone size are given by that table; D and trimming were obtained from the DNA. The repertoire holds about 150,000 clones, with around 82% as singletons. CDR3 length: 16 amino acids. V was clipped by 4 bases and J by 4 bases; unmatched bases: 5. The germline gives CDR1 SGHDN, CDR2 FVKESK. The sequenced sample was peripheral blood. This receptor was obtained from a human donor with acute or convalescent COVID-19. The donor label of this sample is uncertain. The V call is TRBV14, the J call TRBJ2-6, with 9 bases that match TRBD1. DNA for the CDR3: TGTGCCAGCAGCCGGGACAGGGTAGCAGGGGCCAACGTCCTGACTTTC. Protein product: CASSRDRVAGANVLTF. Looking up the rest from reference TRBV14 and TRBJ2-6 gives the full variable domain: EAGVTQFPSHSVIEKGQTVTLRCDPISGHDNLYWYRRVMGKEIKFLLHFVKESKQDESGMPNNRFLAERTGGTYSTLKVQPAELEDSGVYFCASSRDRVAGANVLTFGAGSRLTVL.